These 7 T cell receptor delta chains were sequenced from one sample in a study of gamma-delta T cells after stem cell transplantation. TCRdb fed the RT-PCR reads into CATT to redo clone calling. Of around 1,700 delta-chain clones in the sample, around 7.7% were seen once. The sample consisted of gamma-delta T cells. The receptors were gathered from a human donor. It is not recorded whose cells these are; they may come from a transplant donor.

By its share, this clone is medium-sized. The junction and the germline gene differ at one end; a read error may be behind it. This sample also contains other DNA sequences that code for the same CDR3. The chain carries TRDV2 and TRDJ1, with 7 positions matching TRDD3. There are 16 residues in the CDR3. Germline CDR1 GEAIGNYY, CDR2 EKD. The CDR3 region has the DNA TGTGCCTGTGACACCTTGGGGGAACCGTACACCGACAAACTCATCTTT. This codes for CACDTLGEPYTDKLIF.

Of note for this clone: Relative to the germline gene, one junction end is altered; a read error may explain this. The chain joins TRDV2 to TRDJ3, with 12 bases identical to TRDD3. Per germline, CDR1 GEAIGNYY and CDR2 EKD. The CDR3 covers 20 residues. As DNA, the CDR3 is TGTGCCCGTGACACCGTACTGGGGGATACCGACTCCTGTGACACCCGACAGATGTTTTTC. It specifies CARDTVLGDTDSCDTRQMFF.

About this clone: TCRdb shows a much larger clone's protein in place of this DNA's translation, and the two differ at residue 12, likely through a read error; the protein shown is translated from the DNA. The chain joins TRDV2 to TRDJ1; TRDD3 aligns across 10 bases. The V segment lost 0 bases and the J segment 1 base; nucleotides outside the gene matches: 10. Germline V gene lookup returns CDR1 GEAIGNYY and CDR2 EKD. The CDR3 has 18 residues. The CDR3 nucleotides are TGTGCCTGTGACACCCTCCACCGTACTGGGGGATTCACCGATAAACTCATCTTT. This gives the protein CACDTLHRTGGFTDKLIF.

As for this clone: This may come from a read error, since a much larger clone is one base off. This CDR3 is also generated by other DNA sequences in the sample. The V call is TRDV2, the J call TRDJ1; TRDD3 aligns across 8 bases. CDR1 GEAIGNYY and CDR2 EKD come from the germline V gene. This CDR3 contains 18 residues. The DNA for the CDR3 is TGCGCCTGTGATCCTCTTATTACTGGGGGGCAACACACCGATAAACTCATCTTT. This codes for CACDPLITGGQHTDKLIF.

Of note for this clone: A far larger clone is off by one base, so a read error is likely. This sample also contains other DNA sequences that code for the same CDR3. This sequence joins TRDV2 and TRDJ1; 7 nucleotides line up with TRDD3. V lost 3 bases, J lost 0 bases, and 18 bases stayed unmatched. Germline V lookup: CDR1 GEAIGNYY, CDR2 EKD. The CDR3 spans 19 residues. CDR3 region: CACDSLPTELGSNTDKLIF. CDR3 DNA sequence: TGTGCCTGTGACTCCCTCCCTACTGAACTGGGGTCCAACACCGATAAACTCATCTTT.

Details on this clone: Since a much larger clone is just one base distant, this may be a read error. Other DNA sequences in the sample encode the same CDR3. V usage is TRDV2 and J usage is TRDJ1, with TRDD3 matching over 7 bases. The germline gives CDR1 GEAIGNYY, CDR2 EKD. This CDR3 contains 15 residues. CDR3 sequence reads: CACDKLGEYTDKLIF. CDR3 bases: TGTGCCTGTGACAAATTGGGGGAATACACCGATAAACTCATCTTC.

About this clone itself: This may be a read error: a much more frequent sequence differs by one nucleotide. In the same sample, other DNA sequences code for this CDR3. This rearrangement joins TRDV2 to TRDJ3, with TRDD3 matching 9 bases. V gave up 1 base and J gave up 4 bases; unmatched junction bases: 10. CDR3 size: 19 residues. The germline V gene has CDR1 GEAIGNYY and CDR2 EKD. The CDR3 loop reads CACDTAGGSKSWDTRQMFF. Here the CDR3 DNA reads TGTGCCTGTGACACGGCTGGGGGATCAAAAAGTTGGGACACCCGACAGATGTTTTTC.